Each of the 9 T cell receptor beta chains below was sequenced from the same sample in a study of CD8+ T cells in alopecia areata (dated by TCRdb to between 2017 and 2018). The label giving this sample's time point can be read as: baseline before oral tofacitinib. The protocol used for the library was the immunoSEQ multiplex PCR assay. To provide template for TCR sequencing, every sample had RNA extracted and reverse transcribed into cDNA. What TCRdb holds here is the immuneACCESS table cut down to in-frame rearrangements. Part of the clones is not present; checked against another copy, under half of the missing clones reflect an unresolved V gene, and the others are unexplained. The sample data list more than 150,000 clones, and 50% to 60% of these were observed just once. The ten largest clones represent roughly 15% of the sample. The material sequenced was CD4+ T cells sorted from blood, taken at week 0. The receptors come from a human donor with alopecia areata.

The chain has TRBV29-1 and TRBJ1-1; D remains unclear. The CDR3 runs to 14 residues. Germline assignment: CDR1 SQVTM and CDR2 ANQGSEA. The V and J ends lost 3 bases and 2 bases respectively, with 13 bases between them. DNA of the CDR3: TGCAGCGTTGAGTGGTCCATCGGTAACACTGAAGCTTTCTTT. The encoded protein is CSVEWSIGNTEAFF.

The chain carries TRBV7-3 and TRBJ2-3; 12 bases agree with TRBD2. Germline values: CDR1 SGHTA, CDR2 FQGTGA. V lost 6 bases, J lost 4 bases, and 5 bases stayed unmatched. The CDR3 covers 15 residues. The chain's CDR3 is CASRPSGGASDTQYF. The CDR3 nucleotides read TGTGCCAGCAGACCTAGCGGGGGGGCGTCAGATACGCAGTATTTT.

V usage is TRBV2 and J usage is TRBJ2-5, with 10 positions matching TRBD2. J lost 5 bases, V lost 6 bases, and 3 bases had no gene match. The CDR3 runs 13 residues. Germline V gene sequence: CDR1 SNHLY, CDR2 FYNNEI. CDR3 in amino acids: CASSGAGGETQYF. The DNA for the CDR3 is TGTGCCAGCAGCGGAGCGGGGGGGGAGACCCAGTACTTC.

The chain links TRBV28 to TRBJ2-4; the D is unclear. V was pared by 5 bases and J by 4 bases, with 9 bases between. Germline V gene sequence: CDR1 MDHEN, CDR2 SYDVKM. The CDR3 runs 13 residues. Here the CDR3 reads CASSKGDKNIQYF. CDR3 DNA sequence: TGTGCCAGCAGTAAAGGAGATAAAAACATTCAGTACTTC.

V and J are TRBV20-1 and TRBJ1-1; D is uncertain. The CDR3 covers 10 residues. Trimming took off 7 bases at V and 5 bases at J, with 8 bases between the two ends. CDR1 is DFQATT and CDR2 is SNEGSKA in the germline V gene (reference sequence). CDR3 DNA: TGCAGTGTGCGGAGAACTGAAGCTTTCTTT. Its translation is CSVRRTEAFF.

V and J are TRBV30 and TRBJ1-3; D is undetermined. This CDR3 comprises 15 residues. Looked up from germline, CDR1 is GTSNPN and CDR2 is SVGIG (reference sequence). Trimming cost V 0 bases and J 0 bases, with 9 bases left between them. In nucleotides, the CDR3 is TGTGCCTGGAGTGTACAACAACTCTCTGGAAACACCATATATTTT. It codes for CAWSVQQLSGNTIYF.

The gene calls are TRBV6-1 and TRBJ2-7; no clear D gene. V lost 7 bases, J lost 3 bases, and 16 bases lay in between. The CDR3 loop spans 14 amino acids. Germline loops: CDR1 MNHNS, CDR2 SASEGT. The CDR3: CASIERVSVYEQYF. Written as DNA, the CDR3 is TGTGCCAGCATCGAAAGGGTCAGCGTCTACGAGCAGTACTTC.

V gene TRBV15 combines with J gene TRBJ2-7; 8 positions match TRBD1. V gave up 4 bases and J gave up 4 bases; unmatched junction bases: 9. The CDR3 loop spans 15 amino acids. CDR1 is LNHNV, CDR2 YYDKDF, per germline (reference sequence). CDR3: CATSKEQGVFYEQYF. The CDR3 DNA reads TGTGCCACCAGCAAAGAACAGGGGGTCTTTTACGAGCAGTACTTC.

The genes are TRBV29-1 and TRBJ1-1; no reliable D call. The CDR3 has 13 residues. V was clipped by 6 bases and J by 0 bases, with 11 bases between them. Looked up from germline, CDR1 is SQVTM and CDR2 is ANQGSEA. For the CDR3, the DNA is TGCAGCGTCACCCAACGTTTGAACACTGAAGCTTTCTTT. This translates into CSVTQRLNTEAFF. The complete variable domain, with remaining parts taken from reference TRBV29-1 and TRBJ1-1, reads SAVISQKPSRDICQRGTSLTIQCQVDSQVTMMFWYRQQPGQSLTLIATANQGSEATYESGFVIDKFPISRPNLTFSTLTVSNMSPEDSSIYLCSVTQRLNTEAFFGQGTRLTVV.